The 21 T cell receptor beta chains in this list originate from one sample, sequenced in a study of graft-versus-host responses after intestinal transplantation. These receptors have no identified antigens. Data came from immunoSEQ multiplex PCR; TCRdb stores just in-frame clones and leaves some out. The data show under 150,000 clones, approximately 96% seen once. Material: unstimulated CD8+ T cells sorted from spleen or lymph node cells, obtained before intestinal transplant. These receptors originate from a human donor who received an intestinal transplant.

This clone was detected only once. V and J are TRBV5-1 and TRBJ2-7; a weak D match, TRBD2 (7 bases). Trimming left V 2 bases short and J 1 base short, with 13 bases between. Per the germline V gene, CDR1 is SGHRS and CDR2 is YFSETQ. The CDR3 extends over 15 amino acids. The DNA for the CDR3 is TGCGCCAGCAGCTTCAGAGGGGGAGGGTCCTACGAGCAGTACTTC. Amino acid sequence: CASSFRGGGSYEQYF.

The rearrangement joins TRBV6-5 to TRBJ1-2; D gene unclear. In germline, CDR1 is MNHEY, CDR2 SVGAGI. V shed 2 bases and J shed 4 bases, with 8 bases lying between them. The CDR3 sequence is 13 residues long. The CDR3 DNA reads as TGTGCCAGCAGTTACAGCAGGATCTATGGCTACACCTTC. The encoded protein is CASSYSRIYGYTF.

V gene TRBV4-1 combines with J gene TRBJ2-3; D gene uncertain. This CDR3 contains 14 residues. V lost 0 bases and J 3 bases, leaving 7 bases between the germline ends. CDR1 is MGHRA, CDR2 YSYEKL, per germline. The CDR3 reads CASSQEGKTDTQYF. The CDR3 nucleotides read TGCGCCAGCAGCCAAGAGGGCAAAACAGATACGCAGTATTTT.

This chain joins TRBV19 and TRBJ2-7, with D perhaps matching TRBD1 (6 bases). This CDR3 spans 15 amino acids. V was pared by 4 bases and J by 4 bases, with 17 bases between. Germline CDR1 is LNHDA and CDR2 is SQIVND (reference sequence). In nucleotides, the CDR3 is TGTGCCAGTAGTACCACAGGGTGGGGGAATTACGAGCAGTACTTC. It translates to CASSTTGWGNYEQYF.

This clone was seen once. V is TRBV19 and J is TRBJ2-7, with no clear D. CDR3 length: 13 amino acids. V shed 3 bases and J shed 1 base, with 7 bases lying between them. CDR1 is LNHDA and CDR2 is SQIVND in the germline V gene (reference sequence). The CDR3 protein is CASSMTLSYEQYF. For the CDR3, the DNA is TGTGCCAGTAGTATGACACTGTCCTACGAGCAGTACTTC.

The V gene is TRBV7-2, the J gene TRBJ2-7; the D is unclear. CDR3 length: 13 residues. In germline, CDR1 is SGHTA, CDR2 FQGNSA. Between the trimmed V and J ends, which lost 2 bases and 0 bases, there was a span of 5 bases. The CDR3 spells CASSLQFSYEQYF. CDR3 nucleotide sequence: TGTGCCAGCAGCTTACAGTTCTCCTACGAGCAGTACTTC.

The V call is TRBV10-2, the J call TRBJ2-1, with D unresolved. Trimming left V 0 bases short and J 5 bases short, with 20 bases between. The germline V gene has CDR1 WSHSY and CDR2 SAAADI. The CDR3 covers 18 residues. The DNA of the CDR3 is TGCGCCAGCAGTGAGTCGAAAGCTAAGGGAAACCGAAACAATGAGCAGTTCTTC. Translating it yields CASSESKAKGNRNNEQFF.

This chain links TRBV29-1 with TRBJ2-7, with D perhaps TRBD2 (5 bases). V was cut by 6 bases and J by 3 bases, with 15 bases left in between. The CDR3 contains 13 residues. Germline lookup yields CDR1 SQVTM and CDR2 ANQGSEA. CDR3 residues: CSVTPDGDYEQYF. For the CDR3, the DNA is TGCAGCGTCACACCCGACGGGGACTACGAGCAGTACTTC.

The rearrangement uses TRBV4-3 and TRBJ1-1, with a weak D call TRBD1 (6 bases). V shed 0 bases and J shed 8 bases, with 16 bases lying between them. CDR1 and CDR2 from the germline V gene are LGHNA and YSLEER. The CDR3 has 15 residues. The CDR3 nucleotides read TGCGCCAGCAGCCAAGAGGGATTACGGACAGACGAAGCTTTCTTT. Its protein is CASSQEGLRTDEAFF.

Only a few counts were recorded for this clone. V gene TRBV29-1 combines with J gene TRBJ1-2; 7 positions match TRBD1. The V gene's germline CDR1 is SQVTM and CDR2 ANQGSEA. This CDR3 comprises 12 residues. As DNA, the CDR3 is TGCGGAACAACAGGGGATAACTATGGCTACACCTTC. The encoded protein is CGTTGDNYGYTF.

This clone is medium-sized by share. CDR3 residues: CASSPTGVWGEQYF. DNA for the CDR3: TGTGCCAGTAGCCCGACAGGGGTCTGGGGCGAGCAGTACTTC. The chain is built from TRBV19 and TRBJ2-7; 8 nucleotides line up with TRBD1. Germline V CDR1 and CDR2: LNHDA, SQIVND (reference sequence). The CDR3 runs to 14 residues. With 6 bases clipped from V and 6 bases from J, the junction kept 10 bases outside the gene matches.

The V call is TRBV9, the J call TRBJ2-2; weak D call: TRBD1 (6 bases). CDR1 SGDLS and CDR2 YYNGEE come from the germline V gene. V was pared by 2 bases and J by 4 bases, with 15 bases between. CDR3 length: 16 amino acids. The CDR3 region is CASSVERTAATGELFF. The DNA for the CDR3 is TGTGCCAGCAGCGTCGAGCGGACAGCTGCCACCGGGGAGCTGTTTTTT.

V and J are TRBV2 and TRBJ1-5; no clear D. Germline lookup yields CDR1 SNHLY and CDR2 FYNNEI. V was shortened by 7 bases and J by 0 bases, with 13 bases between the two germline ends. CDR3 size: 15 residues. Here the CDR3 reads CASNGGSLSNQPQHF. CDR3 nucleotide sequence: TGTGCCAGCAATGGCGGGTCCCTTAGCAATCAGCCCCAGCATTTT.

On this clone: An end of the junction differs from the germline gene, which may be a read error. This chain joins TRBV7-7 and TRBJ2-7; D is perhaps TRBD2 (5 bases). This CDR3 region has 13 residues. Germline values: CDR1 SSHAT, CDR2 FNYEAQ (reference sequence). The CDR3 spells CASSLDSTYEQYF. DNA for the CDR3: TGTGCTAGCAGCCTGGACTCGACCTACGAGCAGTACTTC.

The V gene is TRBV27, the J gene TRBJ2-7; 9 bases are shared with TRBD1. This CDR3 contains 16 residues. With V trimmed by 6 bases and J by 2 bases, 11 bases remained unmatched. Germline-derived CDR1 and CDR2 are MNHEY and SMNVEV (reference sequence). Here the CDR3 DNA reads TGTGCCAGCAGCCAAACCGGGACAGGGATAACCTACGAGCAGTACTTC. As protein: CASSQTGTGITYEQYF.

About this clone: At one of its ends the junction is not consistent with the germline gene, which may arise from a read error. This chain uses TRBV4-1 with TRBJ1-5, with no clear D. Germline assignment: CDR1 MGHRA and CDR2 YSYEKL. CDR3 size: 14 residues. The CDR3 region is CASSQVASNQPQHF. CDR3 sequence (DNA): TGTGCCAGCAGCCAAGTCGCCAGCAATCAGCCCCAGCATTTT.

The gene calls are TRBV19 and TRBJ2-1, with 13 bases matching TRBD2. The V and J ends lost 9 bases and 9 bases, in that order; junction bases with no gene match: 5. CDR1 LNHDA and CDR2 SQIVND come from the germline V gene (reference sequence). The CDR3 has 13 amino acids. The CDR3 nucleotides read TGTGCCAGCTCTGGGACTAGCGGGGCTGAGCAGTTCTTC. Amino acid sequence: CASSGTSGAEQFF.

The CDR3 is CASSLWAARRGDEAFF. The CDR3 coding sequence is TGCGCCAGCAGCTTGTGGGCCGCTCGCAGGGGCGATGAAGCTTTCTTT. The V and J genes are TRBV5-1 and TRBJ1-1, with D tentatively TRBD1 (6 bases). Germline V gene data show CDR1 as SGHRS and CDR2 as YFSETQ. This CDR3 is 16 amino acids long. The V end was cut by 1 base, the J end by 7 bases, with 20 bases between.

The rearrangement joins TRBV28 to TRBJ2-1; 11 nucleotides agree with TRBD2. The CDR3 totals 18 residues. Germline loops: CDR1 MDHEN, CDR2 SYDVKM. Trimming cost V 6 bases and J 0 bases; bases outside gene matches: 10. CDR3 residues: CASRWGLAVTDSYNEQFF. In DNA form, the CDR3 reads TGTGCCAGCAGATGGGGACTAGCGGTCACGGACTCCTACAATGAGCAGTTCTTC.

This rearrangement joins TRBV28 to TRBJ2-5; D call uncertain. V was trimmed by 3 bases and J by 4 bases, leaving 9 bases between them. Germline V gene data show CDR1 as MDHEN and CDR2 as SYDVKM. There are 13 residues in the CDR3. DNA of the CDR3: TGTGCCAGCAGTTTTCGAAATCCAGAGACCCAGTACTTC. This codes for CASSFRNPETQYF.

V gene TRBV11-1 combines with J gene TRBJ1-1; D is unresolved. Trimming took 5 bases from V and 6 from J, leaving 13 bases between them. From germline, CDR1 is SGHAT and CDR2 FQDESV (reference sequence). The CDR3 is 13 amino acids. In DNA form, the CDR3 reads TGTGCCAGCAGCCGGGCTCCTTCGCCTGAAGCTTTCTTT. Protein product: CASSRAPSPEAFF. The entire variable domain, with the rest obtained from reference TRBV11-1 and TRBJ1-1, is as follows: EAEVAQSPRYKITEKSQAVAFWCDPISGHATLYWYRQILGQGPELLVQFQDESVVDDSQLPKDRFSAERLKGVDSTLKIQPAELGDSAMYLCASSRAPSPEAFFGQGTRLTVV.